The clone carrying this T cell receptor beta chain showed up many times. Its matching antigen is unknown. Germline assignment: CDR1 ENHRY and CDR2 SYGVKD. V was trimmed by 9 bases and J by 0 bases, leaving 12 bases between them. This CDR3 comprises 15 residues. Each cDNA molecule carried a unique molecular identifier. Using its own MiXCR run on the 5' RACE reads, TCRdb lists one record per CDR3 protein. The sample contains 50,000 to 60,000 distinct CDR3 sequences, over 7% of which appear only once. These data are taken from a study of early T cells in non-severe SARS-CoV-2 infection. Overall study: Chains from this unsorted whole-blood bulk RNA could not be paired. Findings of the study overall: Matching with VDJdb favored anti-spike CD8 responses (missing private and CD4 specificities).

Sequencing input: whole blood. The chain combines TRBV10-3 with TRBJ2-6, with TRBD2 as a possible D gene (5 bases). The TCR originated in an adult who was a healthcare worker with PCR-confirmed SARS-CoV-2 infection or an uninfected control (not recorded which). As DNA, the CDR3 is TGTGCCATGGGGAGAGAAACCTCTGGGGCCAACGTCCTGACTTTC. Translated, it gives CAMGRETSGANVLTF.